These 24 T cell receptor beta chains came from one sample sequenced in a study of beta chain features in type 1 diabetes (dated by TCRdb to the late 2010s). Library creation used the immunoSEQ multiplex PCR assay. The entire isolated RNA was reverse transcribed using the High Capacity cDNA Reverse Transcription Kit, and thus expressed TCRB transcripts were sequenced. TCRdb holds this immuneACCESS table with in-frame rearrangements only. Some clones are missing; in checked studies, unresolved V genes explain under half, and the rest has no known cause. In this sample the table shows 250,000 to 400,000 clones, about 15% of which occur a single time. The ten biggest clones cover approximately 6.7% of the sample. The sample was central memory CD4+ T cells from blood. These receptors came from a man aged 25-45 years in good health.

For this clone: This sample also contains other DNA sequences that code for the same CDR3. The V gene is TRBV2, the J gene TRBJ2-7; D is ambiguous. Germline-derived CDR1 and CDR2 are SNHLY and FYNNEI. CDR3 length: 12 amino acids. V lost 2 bases and J 0 bases, leaving 2 bases between the germline ends. The DNA for the CDR3 is TGTGCCAGCAGTGAAAGCTCCTACGAGCAGTACTTC. Translation: CASSESSYEQYF. The full variable domain, completed using reference TRBV2 and TRBJ2-7, is EPEVTQTPSHQVTQMGQEVILRCVPISNHLYFYWYRQILGQKVEFLVSFYNNEISEKSEIFDDQFSVERPDGSNFTLKIRSTKLEDSAMYFCASSESSYEQYFGPGTRLTVT.

This chain joins TRBV11-3 and TRBJ2-1; 11 bases align to TRBD2. CDR1 and CDR2 from the germline V gene are SGHNT and YENEEA. Germline trimming cut 5 bases from V and 2 bases from J; bases unmatched to any gene: 11. This CDR3 comprises 18 residues. CDR3 in DNA: TGTGCCAGCAGCCTTAAAACTAGCGGGAGAGTTACCTACAATGAGCAGTTCTTC. Translation: CASSLKTSGRVTYNEQFF.

This clone was observed a few times. CDR3 residues: CASSIVGTPSSEQFF. Here the CDR3 DNA reads TGTGCCAGTAGTATAGTTGGGACGCCGAGCTCTGAGCAGTTCTTC. V usage is TRBV19 and J usage is TRBJ2-1; the D gene could be TRBD1 or TRBD2 (5 bases each). The V end lost 1 base, the J end lost 9 bases, and 16 bases lay between the germline ends. This CDR3 has 15 residues. Germline CDR1 LNHDA, CDR2 SQIVND (reference sequence).

This chain uses TRBV6-4 with TRBJ2-7, with a weak D call TRBD2 (5 bases). This CDR3 has 13 amino acids. From germline, CDR1 is MRHNA and CDR2 SNTAGT. Between the trimmed V and J ends, which lost 6 bases and 0 bases, there was a span of 9 bases. CDR3 sequence: CASSRTGSYEQYV. The CDR3 DNA reads TGTGCCAGCAGCAGGACTGGCTCCTACGAGCAGTACGTC.

The V gene is TRBV4-2, the J gene TRBJ1-1, with D perhaps TRBD1 (5 bases). From germline, CDR1 is LGHNA and CDR2 YNFKEQ. This CDR3 has 15 amino acids. V was pared by 0 bases and J by 2 bases, with 10 bases between. The CDR3 sequence is CASSQEFQGNTEAFF. The DNA of the CDR3 is TGTGCCAGCAGCCAAGAATTTCAGGGCAACACTGAAGCTTTCTTT.

V is TRBV6-6 and J is TRBJ2-7; D uncertain. Germline loops: CDR1 MNHNY, CDR2 SVGAGI (reference sequence). The germline V and J ends were trimmed by 10 bases and 0 bases, with 10 bases remaining between them. The length of the CDR3 is 12 residues. The CDR3 here is CATSSISYEQYF. The CDR3 region has the DNA TGTGCCACCTCTTCGATCTCCTACGAGCAGTACTTC.

This clone was seen a few times. The CDR3 region has the DNA TGCGCCAGCAGCTTGGAAACCGGGACTAAAAGAAAGCAGTTCTTC. This gives the protein CASSLETGTKRKQFF. This chain uses TRBV5-1 with TRBJ2-1; 7 nucleotides line up with TRBD2. CDR1 SGHRS and CDR2 YFSETQ come from the germline V gene. With V trimmed by 0 bases and J by 11 bases, 11 bases remained unmatched. The CDR3 sequence is 15 residues long. The full variable domain, completed using reference TRBV5-1 and TRBJ2-1, is KAGVTQTPRYLIKTRGQQVTLSCSPISGHRSVSWYQQTPGQGLQFLFEYFSETQRNKGNFPGRFSGRQFSNSRSEMNVSTLELGDSALYLCASSLETGTKRKQFFGPGTRLTVL.

As to this clone: Likely a read error: the CDR3 ends without its conserved phenylalanine or tryptophan. The chain recombines TRBV30 with TRBJ1-3, with unresolved D. The CDR3 runs 15 residues. Germline CDR1 reads GTSNPN; CDR2 reads SVGIG (reference sequence). The V end lost 8 bases, the J end lost 0 bases, and 17 bases lay between the germline ends. The CDR3 coding sequence is TGTGCCGGGAAGGCGACCGTCAGCTCTGGAAACACCATATATTCT. The encoded protein is CAGKATVSSGNTIYS.

V and J are TRBV20-1 and TRBJ2-7, with 7 bases lining up with TRBD2. Germline-derived CDR1 and CDR2 are DFQATT and SNEGSKA (reference sequence). V lost 6 bases, J lost 7 bases, and 6 bases stayed unmatched. The CDR3 sequence is 11 residues long. CDR3 protein: CSAAGGKEQYV. In DNA, the CDR3 is TGCAGTGCAGCCGGGGGGAAGGAGCAGTACGTC.

The rearrangement links TRBV6-5 to TRBJ1-5, with D uncertain. Trimming stripped 5 bases from V and 8 bases from J, with 16 bases between. Germline V gene data show CDR1 as MNHEY and CDR2 as SVGAGI. There are 14 residues in the CDR3. This CDR3 reads CASSGDLRWEPQHF. The CDR3 DNA reads as TGTGCCAGCAGTGGGGATCTTCGATGGGAGCCCCAGCATTTT.

This clone was counted between two and nine times. The chain combines TRBV12-1 with TRBJ2-7; the table's D call of TRBD2 was not tested on the DNA. TRBV12-1 is a listed pseudogene. This CDR3 contains 14 residues. The CDR3 sequence: CASPPGRGSYEQYV. The CDR3 coding sequence is TGTGCCAGCCCTCCAGGGCGGGGCTCCTACGAGCAGTACGTC.

The V and J genes are TRBV7-2 and TRBJ1-2; weak D call: TRBD1 (6 bases). The V end lost 6 bases, the J end lost 8 bases, and 28 bases lay between the germline ends. The V gene's germline CDR1 is SGHTA and CDR2 FQGNSA. The CDR3 is 17 amino acids. This CDR3 is CASSPGGTPKFQLGYTF. The CDR3 coding sequence is TGTGCCAGCAGTCCCGGAGGGACACCGAAGTTTCAGCTGGGCTACACCTTC.

This clone was recorded a few times. The chain carries TRBV11-2 and TRBJ2-3; the D call may be TRBD1 or TRBD2 (6 bases each). The CDR3 contains 14 residues. Germline V gives CDR1 SGHAT, CDR2 FQNNGV. V was cut by 7 bases and J by 4 bases, with 15 bases left in between. In DNA, the CDR3 is TGTGCCAGCACACTTGGGGGGCGCCCAGATACGCAGTATTTT. Protein product: CASTLGGRPDTQYF.

As regards this clone: This same CDR3 is encoded by further DNA sequences in the sample. The rearrangement joins TRBV29-1 to TRBJ2-1; the D gene is possibly TRBD2 (5 bases). The V and J ends lost 7 bases and 4 bases respectively, with 14 bases between them. Germline V gene lookup returns CDR1 SQVTM and CDR2 ANQGSEA. There are 13 residues in the CDR3. The DNA for the CDR3 is TGCAGCGCTGGAGGAGATACTTACAATGAGCAGTTCTTC. Translated: CSAGGDTYNEQFF.

This clone occurred a few times. This chain joins TRBV29-1 and TRBJ1-3; D is ambiguous. Germline V gene sequence: CDR1 SQVTM, CDR2 ANQGSEA. The V end lost 6 bases, the J end lost 0 bases, and 6 bases lay between the germline ends. This CDR3 is built from 12 residues. In DNA form, the CDR3 reads TGCAGCGTATTGACCTCTGGAAACACCATATATTTT. Protein product: CSVLTSGNTIYF.

Remarks on this clone: The sample has other DNA sequences that encode this CDR3 too. The rearrangement uses TRBV15 and TRBJ1-5; D is unresolved. CDR1 and CDR2 (germline): LNHNV, YYDKDF (reference sequence). Between the trimmed V and J ends, which lost 3 bases and 5 bases, there was a span of 5 bases. CDR3 length equals 12 residues. CDR3 sequence: CATSRDDQPQHF. CDR3 DNA sequence: TGTGCCACCAGCAGGGACGATCAGCCCCAGCATTTT. Together with reference TRBV15 and TRBJ1-5, the CDR3 gives the full variable domain: DAMVIQNPRYQVTQFGKPVTLSCSQTLNHNVMYWYQQKSSQAPKLLFHYYDKDFNNEADTPDNFQSRRPNTSFCFLDIRSPGLGDTAMYLCATSRDDQPQHFGDGTRLSIL.

This chain links TRBV5-1 with TRBJ2-3, with 7 nucleotides matching TRBD2. The CDR3 covers 13 residues. Germline lookup yields CDR1 SGHRS and CDR2 YFSETQ. V shed 6 bases and J 5 bases; nucleotides not matched to a gene: 6. For the CDR3, the DNA is TGCGCCAGCAACGTTTTAGCGGGAGATACGCAGTATTTT. Translating gives CASNVLAGDTQYF.

The CDR3 nucleotides read TGTGCCAGCAGGACAGACCTAGGGGAGCAGTACTTC. This sequence encodes CASRTDLGEQYF. V and J are TRBV7-2 and TRBJ2-5, with D tentatively TRBD1 or TRBD2 (5 bases each). Germline CDR1 reads SGHTA; CDR2 reads FQGNSA. This CDR3 is built from 12 residues. V gave up 6 bases and J gave up 11 bases, with 16 bases separating them.

This chain joins TRBV9 and TRBJ2-5; 9 bases map to TRBD1. Germline assignment: CDR1 SGDLS and CDR2 YYNGEE. The CDR3 runs to 14 residues. Unmatched junction bases numbered 4, after V lost 2 bases and J lost 5 bases. Written as DNA, the CDR3 is TGTGCCAGCAGCGTGGACAGGGGATTTGAGACCCAGTACTTC. Protein: CASSVDRGFETQYF. The variable domain in full, with the rest retrieved from reference TRBV9 and TRBJ2-5, is DSGVTQTPKHLITATGQRVTLRCSPRSGDLSVYWYQQSLDQGLQFLIQYYNGEERAKGNILERFSAQQFPDLHSELNLSSLELGDSALYFCASSVDRGFETQYFGPGTRLLVL.

This clone was found a few times. The chain combines TRBV7-9 with TRBJ1-6; 7 nucleotides match TRBD1. V lost 5 bases to trimming and J lost 14 bases; unmatched junction nucleotides: 12. The germline CDR1 and CDR2 sequences are SEHNR and FQNEAQ (reference sequence). This CDR3 has 14 residues. The chain's CDR3 is CASSLGQSSSTLHF. CDR3 nucleotide sequence: TGTGCCAGCAGCCTGGGACAGAGCTCATCAACCCTCCACTTT. The full variable domain, its missing parts supplied by reference TRBV7-9 and TRBJ1-6, is DTGVSQNPRHKITKRGQNVTFRCDPISEHNRLYWYRQTLGQGPEFLTYFQNEAQLEKSRLLSDRFSAERPKGSFSTLEIQRTEQGDSAMYLCASSLGQSSSTLHFGNGTRLTVT.

The chain uses TRBV6-5 and TRBJ1-2, with unresolved D. The CDR3 is made up of 15 amino acids. V was shortened by 4 bases and J by 0 bases, with 12 bases between the two germline ends. Per the germline V gene, CDR1 is MNHEY and CDR2 is SVGAGI. CDR3 DNA sequence: TGTGCCAGCAGTTTCAACATCATCACTAACTATGGCTACACCTTC. Translating gives CASSFNIITNYGYTF.

This chain links TRBV7-6 with TRBJ2-3, with 9 bases lining up with TRBD2. The CDR3 consists of 15 residues. Losses at the gene ends were 1 base for V and 4 bases for J; bases not matched to a gene: 3. CDR1 and CDR2 from the germline V gene are SGHVS and FNYEAQ. The CDR3 DNA reads TGTGCCAGCAGCTTAGAGGCGGGGGGGCCAGATACGCAGTATTTT. It encodes CASSLEAGGPDTQYF. Filled out from reference TRBV7-6 and TRBJ2-3, the complete variable domain reads GAGVSQSPRYKVTKRGQDVALRCDPISGHVSLYWYRQALGQGPEFLTYFNYEAQQDKSGLPNDRFSAERPEGSISTLTIQRTEQRDSAMYRCASSLEAGGPDTQYFGPGTRLTVL.

Ten or more counts support this clone. The rearrangement links TRBV19 to TRBJ1-2; D is unresolved. Trimming left V 3 bases short and J 3 bases short, with 11 bases between. Germline V gene data show CDR1 as LNHDA and CDR2 as SQIVND (reference sequence). The CDR3 has 14 amino acids. The CDR3: CASSIPGTYYGYTF. The CDR3 nucleotides read TGTGCCAGTAGTATTCCCGGAACGTACTATGGCTACACCTTC.

The rearrangement joins TRBV23-1 to TRBJ2-1; 10 bases line up with TRBD2. TRBV23-1 is an ORF, and what it does is uncertain. V lost 7 bases to trimming and J lost 2 bases; unmatched junction nucleotides: 8. The CDR3 sequence is 16 residues long. Here the CDR3 reads CASIGRTSGTYNEQFF. The CDR3, as DNA: TGCGCCAGCATCGGCCGTACTAGCGGGACCTACAATGAGCAGTTCTTC.